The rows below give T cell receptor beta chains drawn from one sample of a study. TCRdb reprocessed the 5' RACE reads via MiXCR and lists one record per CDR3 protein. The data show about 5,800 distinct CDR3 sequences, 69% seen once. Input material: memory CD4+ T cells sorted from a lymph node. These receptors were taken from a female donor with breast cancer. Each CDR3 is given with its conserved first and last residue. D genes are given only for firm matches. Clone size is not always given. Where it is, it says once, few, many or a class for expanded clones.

cdr3_aa: CSASWTVDEKLFF; cdr3_nt: TGCAGTGCTAGTTGGACAGTAGATGAAAAACTGTTTTTT; v_call: TRBV20-1; d_call: .; clone_size: .; j_call: TRBJ1-4
cdr3_aa: CASSVEGNRAFF; cdr3_nt: TGTGCCAGCAGCGTAGAAGGGAATAGAGCTTTCTTT; v_call: TRBV9; d_call: .; clone_size: .; j_call: TRBJ1-1
cdr3_aa: CASSSASTDTQYF; cdr3_nt: TGTGCCAGCAGCTCAGCCAGCACAGATACGCAGTATTTT; v_call: TRBV7-2; d_call: .; clone_size: .; j_call: TRBJ2-3
cdr3_aa: CSASVSGGEGETQYF; cdr3_nt: TGCAGTGCTAGCGTTAGCGGGGGCGAGGGGGAGACCCAGTACTTC; v_call: TRBV20-1; d_call: TRBD2; clone_size: .; j_call: TRBJ2-5
cdr3_aa: CASSLQDGTMNTEAFF; cdr3_nt: TGCGCCAGCAGCCTACAAGACGGGACCATGAACACTGAAGCTTTCTTT; v_call: TRBV4-1; d_call: .; clone_size: .; j_call: TRBJ1-1
cdr3_aa: CASSLRRLEGNEQFF; cdr3_nt: TGTGCCAGCAGCTTGCGACGGCTTGAGGGCAATGAGCAGTTCTTC; v_call: TRBV5-5; d_call: .; clone_size: .; j_call: TRBJ2-1
cdr3_aa: CASSFTSGGYNEQFF; cdr3_nt: TGCGCCAGCAGCTTTACTAGCGGGGGTTACAATGAGCAGTTCTTC; v_call: TRBV5-1; d_call: TRBD2; clone_size: once; j_call: TRBJ2-1
cdr3_aa: CASSLSGATSYEQYF; cdr3_nt: TGCGCCAGCAGCTTGTCAGGGGCCACCTCCTACGAGCAGTACTTC; v_call: TRBV5-1; d_call: .; clone_size: .; j_call: TRBJ2-7
cdr3_aa: CASRGDRGSDGYTF; cdr3_nt: TGTGCCAGCAGGGGGGACCGGGGAAGCGATGGCTACACCTTC; v_call: TRBV2; d_call: .; clone_size: once; j_call: TRBJ1-2
cdr3_aa: CSARLDRSSYNSPLHF; cdr3_nt: TGCAGTGCTAGGCTTGACAGAAGCTCCTATAATTCACCCCTCCACTTT; v_call: TRBV20-1; d_call: .; clone_size: .; j_call: TRBJ1-6
cdr3_aa: CSAPRWLALTDTQYF; cdr3_nt: TGCAGTGCTCCGAGGTGGCTAGCCCTCACAGATACGCAGTATTTT; v_call: TRBV20-1; d_call: .; clone_size: .; j_call: TRBJ2-3
cdr3_aa: CASSRGTGQETQYF; cdr3_nt: TGTGCCAGCAGCCGCGGGACAGGCCAAGAGACCCAGTACTTC; v_call: TRBV7-9; d_call: TRBD1; clone_size: .; j_call: TRBJ2-5
cdr3_aa: CVSSALLAGEETQYF; cdr3_nt: TGTGTCAGCAGTGCGTTACTAGCGGGGGAAGAGACCCAGTACTTC; v_call: TRBV12-3/TRBV12-4; d_call: TRBD2; clone_size: .; j_call: TRBJ2-5
cdr3_aa: CSALLLVFTETQYF; cdr3_nt: TGCAGCGCGCTATTACTAGTTTTCACAGAGACCCAGTACTTC; v_call: TRBV20-1; d_call: .; clone_size: .; j_call: TRBJ2-5
cdr3_aa: CASSPGSGETQYF; cdr3_nt: TGTGCCAGCTCTCCGGGTTCAGGGGAGACCCAGTACTTC; v_call: TRBV18; d_call: .; clone_size: .; j_call: TRBJ2-5
cdr3_aa: CASSSDYGYTF; cdr3_nt: TGTGCCAGCTCCAGCGACTATGGCTACACCTTC; v_call: TRBV18; d_call: .; clone_size: .; j_call: TRBJ1-2
cdr3_aa: CASSLTTGGQETQYF; cdr3_nt: TGCGCCAGCAGCTTGACGACAGGGGGCCAAGAGACCCAGTACTTC; v_call: TRBV5-1; d_call: TRBD1; clone_size: .; j_call: TRBJ2-5
cdr3_aa: CASSSSRDRANYGYTF; cdr3_nt: TGTGCCAGCAGTTCATCCCGGGACAGGGCCAACTATGGCTACACCTTC; v_call: TRBV12-3/TRBV12-4; d_call: TRBD1; clone_size: few; j_call: TRBJ1-2
cdr3_aa: CTSRRTTRGSAGINTEAFF; cdr3_nt: TGCACCAGCAGGCGGACAACGAGGGGCAGCGCAGGGATAAACACTGAAGCTTTCTTT; v_call: TRBV5-1; d_call: .; clone_size: .; j_call: TRBJ1-1
cdr3_aa: CASSSLVGAEQYF; cdr3_nt: TGTGCCAGCAGCTCATTAGTCGGGGCCGAGCAGTACTTC; v_call: TRBV7-3; d_call: .; clone_size: few; j_call: TRBJ2-7
cdr3_aa: CASSLRQDEKLFF; cdr3_nt: TGTGCCAGCAGCTTGAGGCAGGATGAAAAACTGTTTTTT; v_call: TRBV5-6; d_call: .; clone_size: .; j_call: TRBJ1-4
cdr3_aa: CSGGRRETSETQYF; cdr3_nt: TGCAGTGGGGGACGGCGGGAGACTTCTGAGACCCAGTACTTC; v_call: TRBV20-1; d_call: TRBD2; clone_size: few; j_call: TRBJ2-5
cdr3_aa: CASGRRTEQYF; cdr3_nt: TGTGCCAGCGGTCGCCGAACCGAGCAGTACTTC; v_call: TRBV12-3/TRBV12-4; d_call: .; clone_size: .; j_call: TRBJ2-7
cdr3_aa: CASSKAREANYGYTF; cdr3_nt: TGTGCCAGCAGTAAGGCTCGGGAAGCTAACTATGGCTACACCTTC; v_call: TRBV6-1; d_call: .; clone_size: .; j_call: TRBJ1-2
cdr3_aa: CSAGTQGRGDGYTF; cdr3_nt: TGCAGTGCTGGCACACAGGGGCGCGGGGATGGCTACACCTTC; v_call: TRBV20-1; d_call: TRBD1; clone_size: large; j_call: TRBJ1-2
cdr3_aa: CASSPRTGREVQYF; cdr3_nt: TGTGCCAGCAGTCCTCGGACAGGGAGGGAGGTGCAGTACTTC; v_call: TRBV12-3/TRBV12-4; d_call: .; clone_size: .; j_call: TRBJ2-7
cdr3_aa: CSASMDEQFF; cdr3_nt: TGCAGTGCTTCGATGGATGAGCAGTTCTTC; v_call: TRBV20-1; d_call: .; clone_size: .; j_call: TRBJ2-1
cdr3_aa: CASRSLTAEQFF; cdr3_nt: TGTGCCAGCAGGAGTCTAACGGCTGAGCAGTTCTTC; v_call: TRBV7-9; d_call: .; clone_size: .; j_call: TRBJ2-1
cdr3_aa: CASSLEGSNTIYF; cdr3_nt: TGCGCCAGCAGCTTGGAGGGTTCCAACACCATATATTTT; v_call: TRBV5-1; d_call: .; clone_size: .; j_call: TRBJ1-3
cdr3_aa: CASSLVPSGNNEQFF; cdr3_nt: TGCGCCAGCAGCTTGGTGCCTAGCGGGAACAATGAGCAGTTCTTC; v_call: TRBV5-1; d_call: TRBD2; clone_size: .; j_call: TRBJ2-1
cdr3_aa: CASSLDSGAGELFF; cdr3_nt: TGCGCCAGCAGCTTGGATAGCGGGGCCGGGGAGCTGTTTTTT; v_call: TRBV5-1; d_call: TRBD2; clone_size: .; j_call: TRBJ2-2
cdr3_aa: CASSVRTAIGTQYF; cdr3_nt: TGCGCCAGCAGTGTTAGGACAGCGATAGGAACTCAGTACTTC; v_call: TRBV5-1; d_call: .; clone_size: .; j_call: TRBJ2-5
cdr3_aa: CASSQRGHTDTQYF; cdr3_nt: TGTGCCAGTAGCCAGCGGGGACACACAGATACGCAGTATTTT; v_call: TRBV19; d_call: .; clone_size: .; j_call: TRBJ2-3
cdr3_aa: CASSPWRTSGVNTGELFF; cdr3_nt: TGTGCCAGCAGTCCGTGGCGGACTAGCGGGGTTAACACCGGGGAGCTGTTTTTT; v_call: TRBV12-3/TRBV12-4; d_call: TRBD2; clone_size: large; j_call: TRBJ2-2
cdr3_aa: CASSSTSANTGELFF; cdr3_nt: TGTGCCAGCAGCTCGACTAGCGCCAACACCGGGGAGCTGTTTTTT; v_call: TRBV5-4; d_call: TRBD2; clone_size: .; j_call: TRBJ2-2
cdr3_aa: CASSLGTGTGNNEQFF; cdr3_nt: TGTGCCAGCAGCTTAGGGACGGGGACAGGGAACAATGAGCAGTTCTTC; v_call: TRBV13; d_call: TRBD1; clone_size: .; j_call: TRBJ2-1
cdr3_aa: CAISDSNRYGYTF; cdr3_nt: TGTGCCATCAGTGACTCGAACCGTTATGGCTACACCTTC; v_call: TRBV10-3; d_call: .; clone_size: .; j_call: TRBJ1-2
cdr3_aa: CASSPFRGPGEQYF; cdr3_nt: TGTGCCAGCAGTCCATTCAGGGGGCCGGGCGAGCAGTACTTC; v_call: TRBV12-3/TRBV12-4; d_call: TRBD1; clone_size: .; j_call: TRBJ2-7
cdr3_aa: CASSRTGVNQPQHF; cdr3_nt: TGTGCCAGCAGCAGGACAGGGGTCAATCAGCCCCAGCATTTT; v_call: TRBV12-3/TRBV12-4; d_call: TRBD1; clone_size: .; j_call: TRBJ1-5
cdr3_aa: CATSRGGAGANVLTF; cdr3_nt: TGTGCCACCAGCAGAGGAGGGGCTGGGGCCAACGTCCTGACTTTC; v_call: TRBV15; d_call: .; clone_size: .; j_call: TRBJ2-6